This T cell receptor (beta chain) came from a study of cytomegalovirus exposure and HLA in healthy donors. Study-wide findings and caveats: Cytomegalovirus association was assigned to about 150 TCR beta chains.

This clone was seen only a few times. Its antigen is undetermined. Despite likely unrecorded immune exposures, the donors were nominally healthy at the time of sampling. Germline V lookup: CDR1 SEHNR, CDR2 FQNEAQ (reference sequence). J lost 1 base, V lost 3 bases, and 5 bases had no gene match. The CDR3 has 15 residues. PCR was performed using 60 Vbeta and 13 Jbeta primers. Repertoires were generated with immunoSEQ multiplex PCR, while TCRdb's copy carries only in-frame clones and drops some. The profile shows some 120,000 clones, about 59% of them singletons. This clonotype originated in a middle-aged woman in good health and CMV-seropositive. The rearrangement uses TRBV7-9 and TRBJ2-7; 8 bases align to TRBD2. Sequencing was carried out using PBMCs. The CDR3 sequence: CASSLAGGPSYEQYF. Here the CDR3 DNA reads TGTGCCAGCAGCTTGGCGGGAGGTCCTTCCTACGAGCAGTACTTC.